These T cell receptor beta chains were read from a single sample in a study of T cells in Graves' hyperthyroidism and ophthalmopathy. One entry per CDR3 protein results from TCRdb running MiXCR on the multiplex PCR reads. The sample records about 740,000 distinct CDR3 sequences, 12% to 15% being singletons. Sequenced: blood. These receptors came from a woman aged 18-35 years with Graves' hyperthyroidism. Each CDR3 is given with its conserved first and last residue. The D gene is left open where the match is weak. Rows give clone size only sometimes, using once, few, many, or a class for an expanded clone.

v_gene,abundance,d_gene,j_gene,CDR3aa,CDR3nt
TRBV7-7,many,TRBD2,TRBJ2-3,CASSSGLAGSTDTQYF,TGTGCTAGCAGCTCCGGACTAGCGGGCAGCACAGATACGCAGTATTTT
TRBV7-9,.,.,TRBJ1-2,CASSLVWSGPDGYTF,TGTGCCAGCAGCTTAGTTTGGTCGGGGCCGGATGGCTACACCTTC
TRBV11-1,many,.,TRBJ2-2,CASSLRQGPTGELFF,TGTGCCAGCAGCTTGCGGCAGGGACCCACCGGGGAGCTGTTTTTT
TRBV28,once,TRBD1,TRBJ2-5,CASSLRPTGGAETQYF,TGTGCCAGCAGTTTGCGCCCAACAGGGGGCGCGGAGACCCAGTACTTC
TRBV9,many,.,TRBJ2-7,CASSPMGAPDPYEQYF,TGTGCCAGCAGCCCTATGGGGGCTCCGGATCCCTACGAGCAGTACTTC
TRBV28,.,TRBD2,TRBJ2-7,CASHLAGGSYEQYF,TGTGCCAGCCATCTAGCGGGAGGCTCCTACGAGCAGTACTTC
TRBV12-3/TRBV12-4,.,.,TRBJ2-1,CASSYPDQEQFF,TGTGCCAGCAGCTATCCGGACCAAGAGCAGTTCTTC
TRBV5-6,once,TRBD1,TRBJ2-5,CASSSNPQNPGQGLAQETQYF,TGTGCCAGCAGCTCCAATCCCCAAAATCCGGGACAGGGGCTGGCGCAAGAGACCCAGTACTTC
TRBV12-3/TRBV12-4,.,TRBD2,TRBJ2-7,CASSRPGLAGYTYEQYF,TGTGCCAGCAGTCGCCCCGGACTAGCGGGATACACCTACGAGCAGTACTTC
TRBV28,many,TRBD1,TRBJ2-5,CASSFVGTGGETQYF,TGTGCCAGCAGTTTTGTTGGGACAGGAGGGGAGACCCAGTACTTC
TRBV18,.,.,TRBJ2-7,CASSPSQPPYEQYF,TGTGCCAGCTCACCAAGCCAGCCACCTTACGAGCAGTACTTC
TRBV11-1,many,TRBD2,TRBJ2-5,CASSFGLAGVGQETQYF,TGTGCCAGCAGCTTCGGCCTAGCGGGAGTAGGGCAAGAGACCCAGTACTTC
TRBV7-8,.,.,TRBJ2-4,CASSFSLGDLKGNIQYF,TGTGCCAGCAGCTTCTCCTTAGGCGACTTGAAGGGAAACATTCAGTACTTC
TRBV9,few,.,TRBJ2-1,CASSDPGAGMNEQFF,TGTGCCAGCAGCGACCCAGGGGCAGGGATGAATGAGCAGTTCTTC
TRBV3-1,.,TRBD2,TRBJ2-5,CASSPGLAYQETQYF,TGTGCCAGCAGCCCGGGACTAGCCTACCAAGAGACCCAGTACTTC
TRBV2,.,.,TRBJ1-3,CASSVQGPGNTIYF,TGTGCCAGCAGCGTACAGGGTCCTGGAAACACCATATATTTT
TRBV24-1,.,.,TRBJ2-5,CATSDKGRPSQETQYF,TGTGCCACCAGTGATAAGGGACGGCCAAGCCAAGAGACCCAGTACTTC
TRBV29-1,few,.,TRBJ2-1,CSVARGGYNEQFF,TGCAGCGTTGCCAGGGGTGGCTACAATGAGCAGTTCTTC
TRBV28,many,.,TRBJ2-1,CASSSPGDKRFNEQFF,TGTGCCAGCAGTAGCCCAGGGGACAAGAGATTTAACGAGCAGTTCTTC
TRBV12-3/TRBV12-4,few,TRBD1,TRBJ2-7,CASSLTGTGALEQYF,TGTGCCAGCAGTCTAACCGGGACAGGGGCGCTAGAGCAGTACTTC
TRBV7-3,few,TRBD1,TRBJ2-3,CASSTRTGADTQYF,TGTGCCAGCAGCACCCGGACAGGGGCAGATACGCAGTATTTT
TRBV3-1,many,.,TRBJ2-3,CASSLMGGRTDTQYF,TGTGCCAGCAGTCTGATGGGGGGGCGCACAGATACGCAGTATTTT
TRBV9,few,.,TRBJ1-2,CASSVVGGGGYTF,TGTGCCAGCAGCGTAGTTGGGGGCGGTGGCTACACCTTC
TRBV12-3/TRBV12-4,many,.,TRBJ2-3,CASSFQGRISTDTQYF,TGTGCCAGCAGTTTTCAGGGACGGATAAGCACAGATACGCAGTATTTT
TRBV9,few,.,TRBJ2-3,CASSVRSGDTQYF,TGTGCCAGCAGCGTCAGATCGGGAGATACGCAGTATTTT
TRBV6-1,.,TRBD1,TRBJ2-1,CASSYYEADWDRAFNEQFF,TGTGCCAGCAGTTATTACGAGGCCGATTGGGACAGGGCCTTCAATGAGCAGTTCTTC
TRBV4-2,.,.,TRBJ2-7,CASSQAWQIETYEQYF,TGTGCCAGCAGCCAAGCGTGGCAGATAGAGACCTACGAGCAGTACTTC
TRBV7-3,many,.,TRBJ2-7,CASSPPRITYEQYF,TGTGCCAGCAGCCCCCCCCGCATCACCTACGAGCAGTACTTC
TRBV28,many,TRBD1,TRBJ2-7,CASWTGGQYEQYF,TGTGCCAGCTGGACAGGGGGCCAATACGAGCAGTACTTC
TRBV27,many,TRBD2,TRBJ2-1,CASSSLGTRGEQFF,TGTGCCAGCAGTTCTTTGGGGACTAGAGGTGAGCAGTTCTTC
TRBV6-1,few,.,TRBJ2-5,CASSEILGARETQYF,TGTGCCAGCAGTGAAATTCTGGGGGCGCGGGAGACCCAGTACTTC
TRBV27,many,TRBD2,TRBJ2-2,CASKKWLAGVTGELFF,TGTGCCAGCAAAAAGTGGCTAGCGGGAGTAACCGGGGAGCTGTTTTTT
TRBV7-2,many,TRBD1,TRBJ1-3,CASSRQGKPGNTIYF,TGTGCCAGCAGTCGACAGGGGAAACCTGGAAACACCATATATTTT